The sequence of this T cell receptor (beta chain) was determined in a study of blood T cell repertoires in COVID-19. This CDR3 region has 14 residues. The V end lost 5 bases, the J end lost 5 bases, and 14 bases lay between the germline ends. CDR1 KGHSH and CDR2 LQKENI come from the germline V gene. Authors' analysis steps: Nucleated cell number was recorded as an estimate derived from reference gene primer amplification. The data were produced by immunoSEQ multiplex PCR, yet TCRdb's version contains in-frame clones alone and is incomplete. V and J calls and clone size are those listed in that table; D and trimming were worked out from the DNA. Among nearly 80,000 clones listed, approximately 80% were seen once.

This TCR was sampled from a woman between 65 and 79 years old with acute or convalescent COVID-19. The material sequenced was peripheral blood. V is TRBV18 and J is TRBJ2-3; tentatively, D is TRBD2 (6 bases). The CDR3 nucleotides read TGTGCCAGCTCATCCCGTCCGGGGGTAGATACGCAGTATTTT. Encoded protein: CASSSRPGVDTQYF.